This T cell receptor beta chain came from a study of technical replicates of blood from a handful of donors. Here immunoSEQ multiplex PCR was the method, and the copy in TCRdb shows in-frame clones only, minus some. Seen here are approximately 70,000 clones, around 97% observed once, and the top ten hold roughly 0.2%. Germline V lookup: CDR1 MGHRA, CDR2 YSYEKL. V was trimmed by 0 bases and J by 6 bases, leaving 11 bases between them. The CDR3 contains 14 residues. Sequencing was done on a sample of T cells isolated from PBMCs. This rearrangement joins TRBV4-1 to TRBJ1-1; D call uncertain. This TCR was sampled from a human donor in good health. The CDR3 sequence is CASSQDWGGAEAFF. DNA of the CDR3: TGCGCCAGCAGCCAAGACTGGGGAGGCGCTGAAGCTTTCTTT.